Shown below are 19 T cell receptor beta chains from a single sample sequenced in a study of T cells in Graves' hyperthyroidism and ophthalmopathy. It was RNA transcripts that yielded the amplified TCR beta CDR3 regions. TCR CDR3 regions were first amplified by RT-PCR with HTBI primers. Using its own MiXCR run on the multiplex PCR reads, TCRdb lists one record per CDR3 protein. The sample includes hundreds of thousands of distinct CDR3 sequences, roughly 32% of them seen just once. The sample taken for sequencing was blood. The receptors originated from a woman between 40 and 50 years old with Graves' hyperthyroidism.

V gene TRBV19 combines with J gene TRBJ2-3, with D perhaps matching TRBD2 (5 bases). The CDR3 sequence is 13 residues long. CDR1 and CDR2 from the germline V gene are LNHDA and SQIVND (reference sequence). Trimming took off 6 bases at V and 6 bases at J, with 13 bases between the two ends. The CDR3 here is CASSRTGEDTQYF. The CDR3, as DNA: TGTGCCAGTAGCCGGACCGGGGAGGATACGCAGTATTTT. Complete variable domain (other parts from reference TRBV19 and TRBJ2-3): DGGITQSPKYLFRKEGQNVTLSCEQNLNHDAMYWYRQDPGQGLRLIYYSQIVNDFQKGDIAEGYSVSREKKESFPLTVTSAQKNPTAFYLCASSRTGEDTQYFGPGTRLTVL.

This clonotype was observed at least ten times. The chain is built from TRBV2 and TRBJ2-2; a weak D match, TRBD2 (7 bases). This CDR3 has 15 residues. The germline V and J ends were trimmed by 5 bases and 4 bases, with 14 bases remaining between them. From germline, CDR1 is SNHLY and CDR2 FYNNEI. The CDR3 region has the DNA TGTGCCAGCAGTCAGGGGAGGGGAGGCACCGGGGAGCTGTTTTTT. Its translation: CASSQGRGGTGELFF. The whole variable domain, remainder taken from reference TRBV2 and TRBJ2-2, is EPEVTQTPSHQVTQMGQEVILRCVPISNHLYFYWYRQILGQKVEFLVSFYNNEISEKSEIFDDQFSVERPDGSNFTLKIRSTKLEDSAMYFCASSQGRGGTGELFFGEGSRLTVL.

This clonotype was seen repeatedly, ten times or more. The chain uses TRBV7-2 and TRBJ1-1; D gene ambiguous. Germline CDR1 is SGHTA and CDR2 is FQGNSA. This CDR3 comprises 14 residues. Trimming removed 3 bases at V and 3 bases at J, with 11 bases between. CDR3 residues: CASSFTRGDTEAFF. The CDR3 DNA reads TGTGCCAGCAGCTTTACCAGAGGTGACACTGAAGCTTTCTTT.

This clonotype was counted many times. CDR3: CASSLGRNVNTEAFF. The CDR3 nucleotides are TGTGCCAGCAGTTTGGGAAGGAACGTGAACACTGAAGCTTTCTTT. This chain joins TRBV12-3 or TRBV12-4 and TRBJ1-1; D is uncertain. This CDR3 region has 15 residues. Trimming removed 3 bases from V and 0 bases from J, with 11 bases in between.

This clonotype was seen a handful of times. The chain has TRBV25-1 and TRBJ1-1, with D hard to call. The CDR3 runs 13 residues. V gave up 6 bases and J gave up 4 bases, with 12 bases separating them. Germline CDR1 reads MGHDK; CDR2 reads SYGVNS. The CDR3 bases are TGTGCCAGCAGCACAATATCCGGCACTGAAGCTTTCTTT. Amino acid sequence: CASSTISGTEAFF.

The rearrangement uses TRBV29-1 and TRBJ1-1; D ambiguous. This CDR3 has 15 residues. V gave up 1 base and J gave up 1 base, with 13 bases separating them. From germline, CDR1 is SQVTM and CDR2 ANQGSEA. This CDR3 reads CSVEGRLATNTEAFF. The CDR3 DNA reads TGCAGCGTTGAAGGACGGCTTGCTACGAACACTGAAGCTTTCTTT.

This clonotype was seen only a few times. The chain uses TRBV7-9 and TRBJ2-5; 8 bases map to TRBD2. There are 17 residues in the CDR3. With V trimmed by 5 bases and J by 3 bases, 14 bases remained unmatched. Looked up from germline, CDR1 is SEHNR and CDR2 is FQNEAQ (reference sequence). The CDR3 spells CASSQGIREGQEETQYF. CDR3 nucleotides: TGTGCCAGCAGCCAAGGCATCCGGGAGGGCCAGGAAGAGACCCAGTACTTC.

V and J are TRBV11-2 and TRBJ2-5, with 9 bases fitting TRBD1. The germline V gene encodes CDR1 SGHAT and CDR2 FQNNGV. The CDR3 is made up of 16 amino acids. J lost 4 bases, V lost 5 bases, and 11 bases had no gene match. The CDR3 region is CASSPRQGDGRETQYF. CDR3 in DNA: TGTGCCAGCAGCCCGCGACAGGGGGACGGGCGAGAGACCCAGTACTTC.

In this sample, this clonotype turned up many times. The genes are TRBV20-1 and TRBJ1-2; maybe TRBD1 (6 bases). From germline, CDR1 is DFQATT and CDR2 SNEGSKA (reference sequence). V was cut by 7 bases and J by 7 bases, with 10 bases left in between. The CDR3 covers 10 residues. The CDR3 sequence: CSGGARGYTF. CDR3 DNA sequence: TGCAGTGGGGGGGCGCGTGGCTACACCTTC.

This clonotype has at least ten counts. This chain connects TRBV19 to TRBJ2-6, with D maybe TRBD1 (6 bases). The V gene's germline CDR1 is LNHDA and CDR2 SQIVND (reference sequence). V was trimmed by 10 bases and J by 1 base, leaving 14 bases between them. The length of the CDR3 is 15 residues. The CDR3 DNA reads TGTGCCACCATTAGGGACAATTCTGGGGCCAACGTCCTGACTTTC. Amino acids: CATIRDNSGANVLTF.

The chain has TRBV10-3 and TRBJ2-3; tentatively, D is TRBD1 or TRBD2 (5 bases each). The germline V gene has CDR1 ENHRY and CDR2 SYGVKD. V dropped 6 bases and J dropped 5 bases, with 18 bases sitting between them. There are 15 residues in the CDR3. CDR3 protein: CAISTLGVREDTQYF. CDR3 bases: TGTGCCATCAGCACTCTGGGGGTAAGAGAAGATACGCAGTATTTT.

This clonotype occurred many times. The chain has TRBV12-3 or TRBV12-4 and TRBJ2-7, with D uncertain. This CDR3 is built from 12 residues. V shed 5 bases and J shed 3 bases, with 8 bases lying between them. In nucleotides, the CDR3 is TGTGCCAGCAGTCCCAACCGCTACGAGCAGTACTTC. Translation: CASSPNRYEQYF.

This clonotype was observed many times. This chain connects TRBV10-3 to TRBJ1-2; TRBD1 aligns across 7 bases. This CDR3 is built from 17 residues. Germline V gene lookup returns CDR1 ENHRY and CDR2 SYGVKD. V gave up 3 bases and J gave up 0 bases; unmatched junction bases: 10. The CDR3 bases are TGTGCCATCAGTGACAATTTAGGGACAGAAGCTAACTATGGCTACACCTTC. It translates to CAISDNLGTEANYGYTF.

This clonotype was seen ten or more times. V is TRBV13 and J is TRBJ1-2; TRBD1 agrees at 7 bases. CDR1 is PRHDT, CDR2 FYEKMQ, per germline (reference sequence). The V gene end was trimmed by 0 bases and the J gene end by 8 bases; junction bases not matched to a gene: 9. The CDR3 sequence is 15 residues long. This CDR3 reads CASSLGPGTVEGYTF. The CDR3 DNA sequence: TGTGCCAGCAGCTTAGGCCCCGGGACAGTGGAGGGCTACACCTTC.

Remarks on this clonotype: A much larger clone differs by one base, so this may be a read error. The genes are TRBV7-2 and TRBJ1-2; a weak D match, TRBD1 (5 bases). The germline V gene has CDR1 SGHTA and CDR2 FQGNSA. The CDR3 extends over 15 amino acids. The germline V and J ends were trimmed by 4 bases and 7 bases, with 19 bases remaining between them. Here the CDR3 reads CASSYHRRDFTGYTF. The CDR3 nucleotides are TGTGCCAGCAGCTACCACCGTCGGGACTTTACTGGCTACACCTTC. Using reference TRBV7-2 and TRBJ1-2 for the parts outside the CDR3, the full variable domain is GAGVSQSPSNKVTEKGKDVELRCDPISGHTALYWYRQSLGQGLEFLIYFQGNSAPDKSGLPSDRFSAERTGGSVSTLTIQRTQQEDSAVYLCASSYHRRDFTGYTFGSGTRLTVV.

A word on this clonotype: A junction boundary mismatches the germline segment, possibly from a read error. V and J are TRBV7-3 and TRBJ2-7; D remains unclear. Germline V gene sequence: CDR1 SGHTA, CDR2 FQGTGA. CDR3 length: 13 residues. DNA of the CDR3: TGTGACAGCAGCTTAAACTCCCTAGGTCGACAGTACTTC. It encodes CDSSLNSLGRQYF. Full variable domain (rest looked up from reference TRBV7-3 and TRBJ2-7): GAGVSQTPSNKVTEKGKYVELRCDPISGHTALYWYRQSLGQGPEFLIYFQGTGAADDSGLPNDRFFAVRPEGSVSTLKIQRTERGDSAVYLCDSSLNSLGRQYFGPGTRLTVT.

This chain joins TRBV29-1 and TRBJ2-1; 14 nucleotides match TRBD2. The J call is in doubt because the DNA end fits TRBJ2-7 better. This CDR3 region has 17 residues. Per the germline V gene, CDR1 is SQVTM and CDR2 is ANQGSEA. For the CDR3, the DNA is TGCAGCGGAGGGGGACTAGCGGGAGTTGTCTCCTACAATGAGCAGTACTTC. Translated, it gives CSGGGLAGVVSYNEQYF.

This clonotype was seen many times. The chain couples TRBV6-5 to TRBJ1-2; D is ambiguous. The V gene's germline CDR1 is MNHEY and CDR2 SVGAGI. V was clipped by 2 bases and J by 6 bases, with 13 bases between them. The CDR3 has 14 amino acids. CDR3 nucleotide sequence: TGTGCCAGCAGTTACCGGCCCAATGGGGATGGCTACACCTTC. Protein product: CASSYRPNGDGYTF.

Concerning this clonotype itself: A clone one base away is much larger, so this may be a read error. This chain uses TRBV20-1 with TRBJ2-7, with 9 bases fitting TRBD1. Germline V lookup: CDR1 DFQATT, CDR2 SNEGSKA (reference sequence). The CDR3 runs 15 residues. In DNA form, the CDR3 reads TGCGGTGCTAGAGAGGTGTGGGACAGGGATGGGGAGCAGTACTTC. Translation gives CGAREVWDRDGEQYF.